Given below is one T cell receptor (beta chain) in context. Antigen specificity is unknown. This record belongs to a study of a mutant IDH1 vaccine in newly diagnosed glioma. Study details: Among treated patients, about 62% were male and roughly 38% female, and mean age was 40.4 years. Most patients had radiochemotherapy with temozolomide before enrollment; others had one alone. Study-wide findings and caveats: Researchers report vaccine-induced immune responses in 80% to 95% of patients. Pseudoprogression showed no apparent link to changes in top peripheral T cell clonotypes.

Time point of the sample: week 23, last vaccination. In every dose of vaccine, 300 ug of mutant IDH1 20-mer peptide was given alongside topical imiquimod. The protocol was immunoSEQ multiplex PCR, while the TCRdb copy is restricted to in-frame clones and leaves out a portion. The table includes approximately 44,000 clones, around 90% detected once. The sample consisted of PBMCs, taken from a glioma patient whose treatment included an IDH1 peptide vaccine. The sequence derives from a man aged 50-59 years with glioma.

The CDR3 is CASSLYYGYTF. The CDR3 region has the DNA TGTGCCAGCAGCTTATATTATGGCTACACCTTC. The chain employs TRBV7-2 and TRBJ1-2, with no clear D. This CDR3 contains 11 residues. V was shortened by 2 bases and J by 5 bases, with 3 bases between the two germline ends. Looked up from germline, CDR1 is SGHTA and CDR2 is FQGNSA.